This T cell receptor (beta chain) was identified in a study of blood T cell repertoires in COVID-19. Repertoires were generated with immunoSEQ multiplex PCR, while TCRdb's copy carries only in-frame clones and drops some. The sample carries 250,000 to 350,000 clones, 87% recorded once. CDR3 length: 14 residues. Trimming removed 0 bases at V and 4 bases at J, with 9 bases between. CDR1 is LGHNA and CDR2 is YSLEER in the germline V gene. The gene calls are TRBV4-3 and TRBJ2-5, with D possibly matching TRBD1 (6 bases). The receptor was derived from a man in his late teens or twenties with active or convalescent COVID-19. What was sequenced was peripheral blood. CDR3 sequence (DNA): TGCGCCAGCAGCCAAGAAATACAGGGAGAGACCCAGTACTTC. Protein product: CASSQEIQGETQYF.